This TCR beta chain is drawn from a study of spatial heterogeneity in lung cancer. Study-wide findings and caveats: There were more appearances of ubiquitous expanded tumor TCRs in blood at resection than at follow-up.

TCRdb re-analysed the 5' RACE reads in MiXCR, keeping a single row per CDR3 protein. The table includes about 36,000 distinct CDR3 sequences, less than 5.5% detected once. In this sample, this clonotype turned up many times. Its specificity is not known. Stated time point: sample taken at primary tumor resection. The authors sequenced whole RNA from tumor, nontumor lung or frozen PBMC without sorting. The CDR3 extends over 12 amino acids. CDR1 is SGHRS, CDR2 YFSETQ, per germline. Trimming pared 1 base from V and 3 bases from J, leaving 4 bases between. The chain has TRBV5-1 and TRBJ2-5, with no clear D. The sequence derives from a female donor with early-stage non-small cell lung cancer. Here the sequenced sample was PBMCs, taken at surgery. The CDR3 DNA follows: TGCGCCAGCAGCTTGTTCGAAGAGACCCAGTACTTC. As protein: CASSLFEETQYF.